What follows are 2 T cell receptor beta chains derived from one specimen sequenced in a study of shared clonotypes between healthy human individuals. Libraries were prepared by immunoSEQ multiplex PCR; TCRdb keeps only in-frame clonotypes and omits some of them. The data hold some 2,000,000 clones, with 90% to 95% observed a single time. Sequencing was done on a sample of naive CD4+ T cells sorted from blood. Subset indicated: CD45RA+ positively selected. These receptors originate from a man younger than 35 in good health.

The CDR3 region has the DNA TGCGCCAGCAGGATAGGGGGCGGCAGTGGGACAGATACGCAGTATTTT. Protein product: CASRIGGGSGTDTQYF. V is TRBV4-1 and J is TRBJ2-3; TRBD1 agrees at 7 bases. This CDR3 has 16 residues. V shed 6 bases, J shed 3 bases, and the junction held 12 bases outside the gene matches. Per germline, CDR1 MGHRA and CDR2 YSYEKL.

J is TRBJ1-2 and V is TRBV11-2, with TRBD1 identical over 11 bases. The ends lost 5 bases at V and 4 bases at J; junction bases unmatched: 3. Germline CDR1 reads SGHAT; CDR2 reads FQNNGV. This CDR3 has 14 amino acids. For the CDR3, the DNA is TGTGCCAGCAGCGGGACAGGGGGTGGCTATGGCTACACCTTC. This translates into CASSGTGGGYGYTF.